A selection of T cell receptor beta chains follows, all from one sample in a study of blood T cells in healthy people across ages. TCRdb passed the 5' RACE reads through MiXCR, listing each CDR3 protein once. The sample records some 760,000 distinct CDR3 sequences, 20% to 25% being singletons. In addition, the sample was reused for a study of T cells of mothers and their children.

Material for sequencing was blood. These TCRs come from a boy between 5 and 17 years old in good health. Each CDR3 is given with its conserved first and last residue. The order of the fields is clone size, J gene, V gene, D gene, CDR3 protein, CDR3 DNA. The D gene is left open where the match is weak. Clone sizes are given selectively: once, few, many, or a class where the clone is expanded.

clone_size: few
j_call: TRBJ1-4
v_call: TRBV10-3
d_call: TRBD1
cdr3_aa: CATSQGIGGKLFF
cdr3_nt: TGTGCCACCTCACAGGGGATTGGGGGAAAACTGTTTTTT

clone_size: few
j_call: TRBJ1-1
v_call: TRBV4-1
d_call: NA
cdr3_aa: CASSQDPSGSGTEAFF
cdr3_nt: TGCGCCAGCAGCCAAGATCCGAGCGGAAGTGGCACTGAAGCTTTCTTT

clone_size: NA
j_call: TRBJ1-3
v_call: TRBV9
d_call: NA
cdr3_aa: CASSGQGGNTIYF
cdr3_nt: TGTGCCAGCAGCGGGCAGGGGGGAAACACCATATATTTT

clone_size: NA
j_call: TRBJ2-5
v_call: TRBV7-7
d_call: TRBD2
cdr3_aa: CASSRGLAGNQETQYF
cdr3_nt: TGTGCTAGCAGCCGGGGACTAGCGGGCAATCAAGAGACCCAGTACTTC

clone_size: NA
j_call: TRBJ2-7
v_call: TRBV20-1
d_call: NA
cdr3_aa: CSAMSGSEQYF
cdr3_nt: TGCAGTGCTATGTCCGGCTCCGAGCAGTACTTC

clone_size: few
j_call: TRBJ2-1
v_call: TRBV29-1
d_call: NA
cdr3_aa: CSGRRQIGNEQFF
cdr3_nt: TGCAGCGGACGTAGACAGATCGGGAATGAGCAGTTCTTC

clone_size: many
j_call: TRBJ2-7
v_call: TRBV7-2
d_call: NA
cdr3_aa: CASSLEASSYEQYF
cdr3_nt: TGTGCCAGCAGCTTAGAGGCCAGCTCCTACGAGCAGTACTTC

clone_size: many
j_call: TRBJ2-5
v_call: TRBV29-1
d_call: NA
cdr3_aa: CSVDGDSQETQYF
cdr3_nt: TGCAGCGTGGACGGTGATAGTCAAGAGACCCAGTACTTC

clone_size: many
j_call: TRBJ2-7
v_call: TRBV5-1
d_call: NA
cdr3_aa: CASSLGQFSYEQYF
cdr3_nt: TGCGCCAGCAGCTTAGGACAGTTCTCCTACGAGCAGTACTTC

clone_size: NA
j_call: TRBJ2-2
v_call: TRBV29-1
d_call: NA
cdr3_aa: CSVGGRANTGELFF
cdr3_nt: TGCAGCGTCGGGGGTAGGGCGAACACCGGGGAGCTGTTTTTT

clone_size: NA
j_call: TRBJ2-7
v_call: TRBV18
d_call: NA
cdr3_aa: CASEDGVVGEQYF
cdr3_nt: TGTGCCAGCGAGGACGGGGTCGTCGGCGAGCAGTACTTC

clone_size: few
j_call: TRBJ1-2
v_call: TRBV7-2
d_call: NA
cdr3_aa: CASSLWSGRENYGYTF
cdr3_nt: TGTGCCAGCAGCTTATGGTCAGGGAGGGAAAACTATGGCTACACCTTC

clone_size: NA
j_call: TRBJ2-7
v_call: TRBV28
d_call: TRBD1
cdr3_aa: CASSPPGTGNVEQYF
cdr3_nt: TGTGCCAGCAGCCCCCCCGGGACAGGGAATGTGGAGCAGTACTTC

clone_size: few
j_call: TRBJ2-4
v_call: TRBV10-2
d_call: NA
cdr3_aa: CAGSESRVAAAKNIQYF
cdr3_nt: TGCGCCGGCAGTGAGTCGAGGGTGGCGGCGGCCAAAAACATTCAGTACTTC

clone_size: few
j_call: TRBJ1-4
v_call: TRBV4-1
d_call: NA
cdr3_aa: CASSQAPGDRWGAGKLFF
cdr3_nt: TGCGCCAGCAGCCAAGCGCCAGGGGATCGTTGGGGCGCTGGAAAACTGTTTTTT

clone_size: many
j_call: TRBJ2-4
v_call: TRBV7-2
d_call: NA
cdr3_aa: CASSLAETFQYF
cdr3_nt: TGTGCCAGCAGCTTAGCAGAAACTTTTCAGTACTTC

clone_size: few
j_call: TRBJ2-1
v_call: TRBV20-1
d_call: TRBD2
cdr3_aa: CSARLGLAETGEQFF
cdr3_nt: TGCAGTGCCCGATTAGGACTAGCGGAGACGGGTGAGCAGTTCTTC

clone_size: once
j_call: TRBJ1-2
v_call: TRBV28
d_call: NA
cdr3_aa: CASRTGSENYGYTF
cdr3_nt: TGTGCCAGCAGAACGGGAAGTGAGAACTATGGCTACACCTTC

clone_size: many
j_call: TRBJ2-5
v_call: TRBV12-5
d_call: NA
cdr3_aa: CASGYQETQYF
cdr3_nt: TGTGCTAGTGGTTACCAAGAGACCCAGTACTTC

clone_size: NA
j_call: TRBJ2-7
v_call: TRBV12-3/TRBV12-4
d_call: NA
cdr3_aa: CASSLRSYSYEQYF
cdr3_nt: TGTGCCAGCAGTTTAAGAAGTTACTCCTACGAGCAGTACTTC

clone_size: NA
j_call: TRBJ2-5
v_call: TRBV6-2/TRBV6-3
d_call: NA
cdr3_aa: CASSYVPQEAQYF
cdr3_nt: TGTGCCAGCAGTTACGTACCCCAGGAGGCCCAGTACTTC

clone_size: NA
j_call: TRBJ1-4
v_call: TRBV3-1
d_call: NA
cdr3_aa: CASSPLSRFEKLFF
cdr3_nt: TGTGCCAGCAGCCCCCTCAGCAGATTTGAAAAACTGTTTTTT

clone_size: NA
j_call: TRBJ2-5
v_call: TRBV24-1
d_call: NA
cdr3_aa: CATSDGKYQETQYF
cdr3_nt: TGTGCCACCAGTGATGGGAAATACCAAGAGACCCAGTACTTC

clone_size: few
j_call: TRBJ2-1
v_call: TRBV29-1
d_call: TRBD2
cdr3_aa: CSIAGLAGGVVNEQFF
cdr3_nt: TGCAGCATCGCCGGACTAGCGGGAGGAGTCGTGAATGAGCAGTTCTTC

clone_size: NA
j_call: TRBJ2-7
v_call: TRBV13
d_call: NA
cdr3_aa: CTSSLGSREQYF
cdr3_nt: TGTACCAGCAGCTTAGGGTCCAGGGAGCAGTACTTC

clone_size: few
j_call: TRBJ2-7
v_call: TRBV15
d_call: NA
cdr3_aa: CATSRRDGGYEQYF
cdr3_nt: TGTGCCACCAGCAGACGGGACGGCGGCTACGAGCAGTACTTC

clone_size: few
j_call: TRBJ2-5
v_call: TRBV14
d_call: NA
cdr3_aa: CAGRPFGGQETQYF
cdr3_nt: TGTGCCGGCAGACCCTTCGGGGGACAAGAGACCCAGTACTTC

clone_size: NA
j_call: TRBJ2-7
v_call: TRBV29-1
d_call: NA
cdr3_aa: CSVQTKPGPFYEQYF
cdr3_nt: TGCAGCGTCCAGACAAAACCCGGGCCATTCTACGAGCAGTACTTC

clone_size: few
j_call: TRBJ2-7
v_call: TRBV5-1
d_call: TRBD1
cdr3_aa: CASSLSTGSGGGYEQYF
cdr3_nt: TGCGCCAGCAGCCTATCGACAGGGTCGGGCGGTGGCTACGAGCAGTACTTC

clone_size: few
j_call: TRBJ2-7
v_call: TRBV5-1
d_call: NA
cdr3_aa: CASSRTAVGAHYEQYF
cdr3_nt: TGCGCCAGCAGCCGAACCGCGGTGGGGGCCCACTACGAGCAGTACTTC

clone_size: NA
j_call: TRBJ2-3
v_call: TRBV7-2
d_call: TRBD2
cdr3_aa: CASSLTSGPMDTQYF
cdr3_nt: TGTGCCAGCAGCTTGACTAGCGGGCCGATGGATACGCAGTATTTT

clone_size: NA
j_call: TRBJ1-2
v_call: TRBV20-1
d_call: NA
cdr3_aa: CSASHRDTVYGHTF
cdr3_nt: TGCAGTGCTAGTCATCGGGACACAGTTTATGGCCACACCTTC

clone_size: NA
j_call: TRBJ2-5
v_call: TRBV6-2/TRBV6-3
d_call: NA
cdr3_aa: CASSRLATQETQYF
cdr3_nt: TGTGCCAGCAGTCGGCTAGCGACCCAAGAGACCCAGTACTTC

clone_size: NA
j_call: TRBJ2-2
v_call: TRBV14
d_call: TRBD1
cdr3_aa: CASSQRDRTNTGELFF
cdr3_nt: TGTGCCAGCAGCCAAAGGGACAGAACTAACACCGGGGAGCTGTTTTTT

clone_size: few
j_call: TRBJ1-6
v_call: TRBV12-3/TRBV12-4
d_call: NA
cdr3_aa: CASSRRGGDWDNSPLHF
cdr3_nt: TGTGCCAGCAGTCGCCGGGGAGGCGATTGGGATAATTCACCCCTCCACTTT

clone_size: NA
j_call: TRBJ1-2
v_call: TRBV28
d_call: NA
cdr3_aa: CASSLSGGAKFNYGYTF
cdr3_nt: TGTGCCAGCAGTTTATCCGGGGGCGCGAAGTTTAACTATGGCTACACCTTC

clone_size: few
j_call: TRBJ2-7
v_call: TRBV11-2
d_call: NA
cdr3_aa: CASSPWGPGSSYEQYF
cdr3_nt: TGTGCCAGCAGCCCGTGGGGCCCGGGGAGCTCCTACGAGCAGTACTTC

clone_size: NA
j_call: TRBJ2-1
v_call: TRBV7-2
d_call: TRBD2
cdr3_aa: CATQGAGGPWDEQFF
cdr3_nt: TGTGCCACACAGGGAGCGGGAGGGCCGTGGGATGAGCAGTTCTTC

clone_size: few
j_call: TRBJ2-7
v_call: TRBV4-2
d_call: TRBD1
cdr3_aa: CASSHSDRGASYEQYF
cdr3_nt: TGTGCCAGCAGCCACAGCGACAGGGGTGCTTCCTACGAGCAGTACTTC

clone_size: NA
j_call: TRBJ1-4
v_call: TRBV4-1
d_call: NA
cdr3_aa: CASSQDEAQENEKLFF
cdr3_nt: TGCGCCAGCAGCCAAGATGAGGCGCAGGAGAATGAAAAACTGTTTTTT

clone_size: few
j_call: TRBJ2-5
v_call: TRBV6-1
d_call: NA
cdr3_aa: CASSDKTKYF
cdr3_nt: TGTGCCAGCAGTGATAAAACAAAGTACTTC

clone_size: NA
j_call: TRBJ2-2
v_call: TRBV27
d_call: TRBD1
cdr3_aa: CASSPQPGQGAFANTGELFF
cdr3_nt: TGTGCCAGCAGTCCTCAACCGGGACAGGGGGCGTTCGCGAACACCGGGGAGCTGTTTTTT

clone_size: few
j_call: TRBJ2-1
v_call: TRBV5-6
d_call: NA
cdr3_aa: CASRQVVNEQFF
cdr3_nt: TGTGCCAGCAGACAGGTGGTCAATGAGCAGTTCTTC

clone_size: few
j_call: TRBJ2-7
v_call: TRBV4-2
d_call: TRBD2
cdr3_aa: CASSQDLAGDYEQYF
cdr3_nt: TGTGCCAGCAGCCAAGACCTAGCGGGGGATTACGAGCAGTACTTC

clone_size: few
j_call: TRBJ2-7
v_call: TRBV4-1
d_call: NA
cdr3_aa: CASSQDPETYEQYF
cdr3_nt: TGCGCCAGCAGCCAAGACCCAGAAACCTACGAGCAGTACTTC

clone_size: few
j_call: TRBJ2-1
v_call: TRBV5-1
d_call: NA
cdr3_aa: CASSLGRGDNEQFF
cdr3_nt: TGCGCCAGCAGCTTGGGGAGAGGAGACAATGAGCAGTTCTTC

clone_size: NA
j_call: TRBJ1-5
v_call: TRBV13
d_call: TRBD1
cdr3_aa: CASSLASSAGGLSQPQHF
cdr3_nt: TGTGCCAGCAGCTTAGCATCCTCGGCAGGGGGTTTGAGTCAGCCCCAGCATTTT

clone_size: NA
j_call: TRBJ2-7
v_call: TRBV4-2
d_call: NA
cdr3_aa: CASSRQAEWYEQYF
cdr3_nt: TGTGCCAGCAGCCGTCAGGCGGAGTGGTACGAGCAGTACTTC

clone_size: once
j_call: TRBJ1-3
v_call: TRBV28
d_call: NA
cdr3_aa: CASSSLRGNTIYF
cdr3_nt: TGTGCCAGCAGTTCACTCAGGGGAAACACCATATATTTT

clone_size: NA
j_call: TRBJ1-2
v_call: TRBV12-3/TRBV12-4
d_call: NA
cdr3_aa: CASKGVWYGHTF
cdr3_nt: TGTGCCAGCAAGGGGGTATGGTATGGCCACACCTTC

clone_size: NA
j_call: TRBJ1-4
v_call: TRBV14
d_call: NA
cdr3_aa: CASSHLEEINEKLFF
cdr3_nt: TGTGCCAGCAGCCATCTCGAGGAGATTAATGAAAAACTGTTTTTT

clone_size: few
j_call: TRBJ2-3
v_call: TRBV15
d_call: TRBD2
cdr3_aa: CATSGSSGRALDTQYF
cdr3_nt: TGTGCCACCAGCGGATCTAGCGGGAGGGCCCTGGATACGCAGTATTTT

clone_size: few
j_call: TRBJ2-6
v_call: TRBV7-8
d_call: NA
cdr3_aa: CASSFSGHRYSGANVLTF
cdr3_nt: TGTGCCAGCAGCTTTTCGGGACACCGCTACTCTGGGGCCAACGTCCTGACTTTC

clone_size: few
j_call: TRBJ2-5
v_call: TRBV6-5
d_call: TRBD1
cdr3_aa: CASSYSDRGVETQYF
cdr3_nt: TGTGCCAGCAGTTACTCGGACAGGGGTGTAGAGACCCAGTACTTC

clone_size: few
j_call: TRBJ2-1
v_call: TRBV4-2
d_call: TRBD2
cdr3_aa: CASSLSGTSLNEQFF
cdr3_nt: TGTGCCAGCAGCCTATCCGGGACTAGCCTTAATGAGCAGTTCTTC

clone_size: NA
j_call: TRBJ2-3
v_call: TRBV6-1
d_call: NA
cdr3_aa: CASSDITRTDAQYF
cdr3_nt: TGTGCCAGCAGTGACATAACACGCACAGATGCGCAGTATTTT